Below, 32 T cell receptor beta chains from the same sample are listed, as sequenced in a study of cytotoxic CD8 clonotypes in ibrutinib-treated CLL. The method was immunoSEQ multiplex PCR; TCRdb's version includes in-frame clones alone and lacks a portion of them. The data contain around 140,000 clones, around 77% of them singletons. The sample in question was PBMCs, obtained after 12 months of ibrutinib treatment. The receptor set was obtained from a human donor with chronic lymphocytic leukemia.

This rearrangement joins TRBV7-2 to TRBJ2-7; unclear D gene. Trimming removed 1 base at V and 2 bases at J, with 12 bases between. The CDR3 runs 15 residues. The V gene's germline CDR1 is SGHTA and CDR2 FQGNSA. This chain's CDR3 is CASSLVVGLTYEQYF. CDR3 DNA sequence: TGTGCCAGCAGCTTAGTGGTGGGCCTGACCTACGAGCAGTACTTC.

This CDR3 is CASSSGRQNNEQFF. DNA of the CDR3: TGTGCCAGCAGCTCCGGACGCCAGAACAATGAGCAGTTCTTC. The chain employs TRBV7-9 and TRBJ2-1; no firm D call. The CDR3 has 14 residues. The germline V and J ends were trimmed by 4 bases and 5 bases, with 12 bases remaining between them. Germline V gene lookup returns CDR1 SEHNR and CDR2 FQNEAQ (reference sequence).

The rearrangement links TRBV10-2 to TRBJ2-1; 13 bases line up with TRBD2. From germline, CDR1 is WSHSY and CDR2 SAAADI. The V and J ends lost 8 bases and 12 bases, in that order; junction bases with no gene match: 7. The CDR3 totals 13 residues. The CDR3 sequence is CASGLAGVPGQFF. CDR3 DNA: TGCGCCAGCGGACTAGCGGGAGTCCCCGGGCAGTTCTTC.

The chain recombines TRBV7-6 with TRBJ2-1, with 7 bases that match TRBD2. This CDR3 spans 17 amino acids. Germline CDR1 and CDR2: SGHVS and FNYEAQ. The V segment lost 4 bases and the J segment 8 bases; nucleotides outside the gene matches: 17. The CDR3 bases are TGTGCCAGCAGCTCATTTCCCCTAGCGGATAGTAGGGATGAGCAGTTCTTC. It translates to CASSSFPLADSRDEQFF. Complete variable domain (other parts from reference TRBV7-6 and TRBJ2-1): GAGVSQSPRYKVTKRGQDVALRCDPISGHVSLYWYRQALGQGPEFLTYFNYEAQQDKSGLPNDRFSAERPEGSISTLTIQRTEQRDSAMYRCASSSFPLADSRDEQFFGPGTRLTVL.

The V call is TRBV13, the J call TRBJ2-1; 11 bases are a match to TRBD2. The CDR3 has 16 amino acids. Germline CDR1 is PRHDT and CDR2 is FYEKMQ (reference sequence). V gave up 7 bases and J gave up 7 bases; unmatched junction bases: 12. This CDR3 is CASTSALGLAENEQFF. The CDR3 coding sequence is TGTGCCAGCACCTCCGCCCTGGGACTAGCGGAAAATGAGCAGTTCTTC.

The chain recombines TRBV7-6 with TRBJ1-6; D is perhaps TRBD1 (5 bases). From germline, CDR1 is SGHVS and CDR2 FNYEAQ. This CDR3 has 15 residues. Trimming stripped 0 bases from V and 6 bases from J, with 9 bases between. The CDR3 is CASSLADSSNSPLHF. The CDR3 DNA reads TGTGCCAGCAGCTTAGCTGACAGCAGTAATTCACCCCTCCACTTT.

The genes are TRBV19 and TRBJ2-5, with D perhaps TRBD1 or TRBD2 (7 bases each). CDR1 and CDR2 (germline): LNHDA, SQIVND (reference sequence). This CDR3 has 15 amino acids. Trimming cost V 6 bases and J 5 bases, with 19 bases left between them. The CDR3 region has the DNA TGTGCCAGTAGGCGGGTGACAGGGAGGGAGGAGACCCAGTACTTC. It translates to CASRRVTGREETQYF.

In its sample, this clone was seen a few times. The chain's CDR3 is CASSESEGYTF. The CDR3 nucleotides are TGTGCCAGCAGTGAGTCTGAGGGCTACACCTTC. The gene calls are TRBV2 and TRBJ1-2; unclear D gene. Deletions cut 3 bases from V and 8 bases from J, with 7 bases between. Germline lookup yields CDR1 SNHLY and CDR2 FYNNEI. There are 11 residues in the CDR3.

The chain joins TRBV10-3 to TRBJ1-4; D unresolved. CDR3 length equals 15 residues. Germline V gene data show CDR1 as ENHRY and CDR2 as SYGVKD. V was shortened by 4 bases and J by 0 bases, with 9 bases between the two germline ends. In DNA, the CDR3 is TGTGCCATCAGTGGATCAGGATCAACTAATGAAAAACTGTTTTTT. Its translation is CAISGSGSTNEKLFF.

The V gene is TRBV6-1, the J gene TRBJ1-2; D not certain. Germline V lookup: CDR1 MNHNS, CDR2 SASEGT. The CDR3 is 13 amino acids. V lost 1 base and J 4 bases, leaving 7 bases between the germline ends. CDR3 coding DNA: TGTGCCAGCAGTGAAGGGACGTTCTATGGCTACACCTTC. Encoded protein: CASSEGTFYGYTF.

The chain combines TRBV9 with TRBJ2-7, with D uncertain. V lost 4 bases and J lost 3, with 14 bases in between. Germline CDR1 SGDLS, CDR2 YYNGEE. This CDR3 comprises 14 residues. The CDR3 loop reads CASSPGTGRYEQYF. The CDR3 DNA is TGTGCCAGCAGCCCCGGAACTGGGCGCTACGAGCAGTACTTC.

The V gene is TRBV27, the J gene TRBJ2-3; the D gene is possibly TRBD2 (5 bases). CDR1 is MNHEY, CDR2 SMNVEV, per germline (reference sequence). V lost 5 bases and J lost 2, with 14 bases in between. The CDR3 contains 15 residues. In DNA, the CDR3 is TGTGCCAGCAGTATACTAGTCGGTACCACAGATACGCAGTATTTT. Translated, it gives CASSILVGTTDTQYF.

A remark on this clone: One end of the junction does not line up with germline, which may come from a read error. The CDR3 is CASSPNSGELFF. CDR3 DNA sequence: TGTGCTAGCAGCCCCAACTCGGGGGAGCTGTTTTTT. The gene calls are TRBV7-9 and TRBJ2-2; D remains unclear. Germline-derived CDR1 and CDR2 are SEHNR and FQNEAQ (reference sequence). The CDR3 covers 12 residues.

This chain uses TRBV6-4 with TRBJ1-1; 7 bases agree with TRBD1. Germline V lookup: CDR1 MRHNA, CDR2 SNTAGT. V was clipped by 6 bases and J by 1 base; unmatched bases: 5. CDR3 length equals 14 residues. The chain's CDR3 is CASSKTGTNTEAFF. The CDR3 nucleotides are TGTGCCAGCAGCAAGACAGGGACGAACACTGAAGCTTTCTTT.

The gene calls are TRBV28 and TRBJ2-2; D might be TRBD1 (5 bases). The CDR3 totals 13 residues. The V gene's germline CDR1 is MDHEN and CDR2 SYDVKM. V lost 6 bases and J lost 5, with 10 bases in between. Written as DNA, the CDR3 is TGTGCCAGCAGGCCCCCAGGGACCGGGGAGCTGTTTTTT. Its translation: CASRPPGTGELFF. The whole variable domain, filled in from reference TRBV28 and TRBJ2-2, reads DVKVTQSSRYLVKRTGEKVFLECVQDMDHENMFWYRQDPGLGLRLIYFSYDVKMKEKGDIPEGYSVSREKKERFSLILESASTNQTSMYLCASRPPGTGELFFGEGSRLTVL.

By share, this clone counts as medium-sized. The J gene is TRBJ2-2, the V gene TRBV5-8; D unresolved. The CDR3 is made up of 20 amino acids. Germline values: CDR1 SGHTS, CDR2 YDEGEE. Trimming stripped 0 bases from V and 0 bases from J, with 21 bases between. The CDR3 region is CASSLVFAFWVPSNTGELFF. The DNA for the CDR3 is TGTGCCAGCAGCTTGGTATTCGCCTTCTGGGTCCCTTCGAACACCGGGGAGCTGTTTTTT.

The chain uses TRBV7-6 and TRBJ2-7, with 8 bases fitting TRBD1. The CDR3 is made up of 13 amino acids. The V and J ends lost 5 bases and 2 bases, in that order; junction bases with no gene match: 2. The V gene's germline CDR1 is SGHVS and CDR2 FNYEAQ. This CDR3 is CASSMTGAYEQYF. DNA for the CDR3: TGTGCCAGCAGCATGACAGGGGCCTACGAGCAGTACTTC.

In this sample, this clone turned up once. Other nucleotide sequences from this sample produce the same CDR3. The chain employs TRBV7-2 and TRBJ2-5; D might be TRBD1 (5 bases). V shed 1 base and J shed 2 bases, with 8 bases lying between them. Germline-derived CDR1 and CDR2 are SGHTA and FQGNSA. This CDR3 spans 14 amino acids. This CDR3 is CASSLGTTQETQYF. CDR3 nucleotides: TGTGCCAGCAGCTTAGGGACAACTCAAGAGACCCAGTACTTC.

CDR3 DNA sequence: TGTGCCAGCAGCAAAGGACAGGGACTCCCTGTCACTGAAGCTTTCTTT. Amino acid sequence: CASSKGQGLPVTEAFF. The chain has TRBV14 and TRBJ1-1; 8 bases agree with TRBD1. The V and J ends lost 5 bases and 4 bases, in that order; junction bases with no gene match: 12. The CDR3 is made up of 16 amino acids. Germline-derived CDR1 and CDR2 are SGHDN and FVKESK.

V usage is TRBV25-1 and J usage is TRBJ1-4; D call uncertain. In germline, CDR1 is MGHDK, CDR2 SYGVNS. Trimming took off 3 bases at V and 7 bases at J, with 3 bases between the two ends. This CDR3 region has 11 residues. The chain's CDR3 is CASSDFEKLFF. The CDR3 coding sequence is TGTGCCAGCAGTGACTTTGAAAAACTGTTTTTT.

The CDR3 spells CASSIDRGRDTQYF. CDR3 sequence (DNA): TGTGCCAGTAGTATAGACAGGGGAAGAGATACGCAGTATTTT. This chain connects TRBV19 to TRBJ2-3; the D gene is possibly TRBD1 (6 bases). Trimming removed 0 bases from V and 5 bases from J, with 9 bases in between. CDR3 size: 14 residues. Looked up from germline, CDR1 is LNHDA and CDR2 is SQIVND (reference sequence).

The chain joins TRBV28 to TRBJ1-5; D unclear. In germline, CDR1 is MDHEN, CDR2 SYDVKM. The CDR3 extends over 14 amino acids. With 7 bases removed from V and 5 bases from J, the gap between germline ends came to 15 bases. CDR3: CASTPGSNHQPQHF. The DNA of the CDR3 is TGTGCCAGCACCCCGGGCAGCAACCATCAGCCCCAGCATTTT.

The chain uses TRBV7-2 and TRBJ2-7, with D perhaps being TRBD1 or TRBD2 (6 bases each). This CDR3 spans 15 amino acids. Per germline, CDR1 SGHTA and CDR2 FQGNSA. V was shortened by 1 base and J by 3 bases, with 13 bases between the two germline ends. The CDR3 DNA reads as TGTGCCAGCAGCTTAGAGGGGGTAGCGGACTACGAGCAGTACTTC. Translated, it gives CASSLEGVADYEQYF.

The chain joins TRBV4-3 to TRBJ2-2; TRBD2 is a possible D gene (6 bases). Germline CDR1 reads LGHNA; CDR2 reads YSLEER. The CDR3 loop spans 15 amino acids. V was trimmed by 4 bases and J by 3 bases, leaving 12 bases between them. CDR3 in amino acids: CASSREEGYTGELFF. For the CDR3, the DNA is TGCGCCAGCAGCCGTGAGGAGGGATACACCGGGGAGCTGTTTTTT.

The J gene is TRBJ2-2, the V gene TRBV7-2; weak D call: TRBD2 (6 bases). In germline, CDR1 is SGHTA, CDR2 FQGNSA. Trimming took off 2 bases at V and 6 bases at J, with 22 bases between the two ends. The CDR3 is 18 amino acids. The DNA for the CDR3 is TGTGCCAGCAGCTTACTGGGTCGGCGGGAATTGGCGGCCGGGGAGCTGTTTTTT. This codes for CASSLLGRRELAAGELFF.

This rearrangement joins TRBV19 to TRBJ1-1, with 11 bases aligning to TRBD1. CDR1 LNHDA and CDR2 SQIVND come from the germline V gene (reference sequence). The CDR3 sequence is 15 residues long. V trimming: 5 bases; J trimming: 4 bases; junction bases outside the gene matches: 6. CDR3 residues: CASSPRTGGGTEAFF. CDR3 in DNA: TGTGCCAGTAGTCCGAGGACAGGGGGCGGCACTGAAGCTTTCTTT.

This chain links TRBV4-1 with TRBJ2-7; the match to TRBD1 covers 9 bases. Germline lookup yields CDR1 MGHRA and CDR2 YSYEKL. The CDR3 spans 15 residues. With V trimmed by 3 bases and J by 3 bases, 6 bases remained unmatched. The CDR3 DNA sequence: TGCGCCAGCAGCCAGATGGACAGGGGTAACTACGAGCAGTACTTC. This translates into CASSQMDRGNYEQYF.

This clone was observed at least ten times. The chain combines TRBV7-9 with TRBJ2-2; 11 bases fit TRBD1. The length of the CDR3 is 15 residues. J was trimmed by 4 bases and V by 3 bases; bases with no gene match: 1. Germline V gene data show CDR1 as SEHNR and CDR2 as FQNEAQ (reference sequence). The CDR3 sequence: CASSLDRGLTGELFF. The CDR3 DNA follows: TGTGCCAGCAGCTTGGACAGGGGGCTCACCGGGGAGCTGTTTTTT.

The rearrangement joins TRBV7-6 to TRBJ2-5, with D perhaps TRBD1 or TRBD2 (5 bases each). CDR1 is SGHVS, CDR2 FNYEAQ, per germline. This CDR3 comprises 14 residues. V was clipped by 3 bases and J by 1 base, with 9 bases between them. The CDR3 DNA follows: TGTGCCAGCAGCTTCCAAGGGACCCAAGAGACCCAGTACTTC. It translates to CASSFQGTQETQYF.

The chain has TRBV2 and TRBJ2-7, with 7 nucleotides matching TRBD1. CDR1 is SNHLY, CDR2 FYNNEI, per germline. The CDR3 has 14 amino acids. Trimming cost V 5 bases and J 0 bases; bases outside gene matches: 4. The CDR3: CASSRDRSSYEQYF. As DNA, the CDR3 is TGTGCCAGCAGTCGGGACAGAAGCTCCTACGAGCAGTACTTC.

The gene calls are TRBV21-1 and TRBJ2-1; TRBD1 is the table's D call, not checked against the DNA. TRBV21-1 is given as a pseudogene. The CDR3 has 15 residues. In nucleotides, the CDR3 is TGTGCCAGCAGTCATCAGGGGACAGGGGTCAATGAGCAGTTCTTC. Encoded protein: CASSHQGTGVNEQFF.

The chain links TRBV5-5 to TRBJ2-7; TRBD1 is a possible D gene (6 bases). This CDR3 is built from 12 residues. CDR1 and CDR2 from the germline V gene are SGHKS and YYEKEE (reference sequence). Between the trimmed V and J ends, which lost 4 bases and 6 bases, there was a span of 11 bases. Written as DNA, the CDR3 is TGTGCCAGCAGCCCAGGGGTAGGCGAGCAGTACTTC. This gives the protein CASSPGVGEQYF. The whole variable domain, remainder taken from reference TRBV5-5 and TRBJ2-7, is DAGVTQSPTHLIKTRGQQVTLRCSPISGHKSVSWYQQVLGQGPQFIFQYYEKEERGRGNFPDRFSARQFPNYSSELNVNALLLGDSALYLCASSPGVGEQYFGPGTRLTVT.